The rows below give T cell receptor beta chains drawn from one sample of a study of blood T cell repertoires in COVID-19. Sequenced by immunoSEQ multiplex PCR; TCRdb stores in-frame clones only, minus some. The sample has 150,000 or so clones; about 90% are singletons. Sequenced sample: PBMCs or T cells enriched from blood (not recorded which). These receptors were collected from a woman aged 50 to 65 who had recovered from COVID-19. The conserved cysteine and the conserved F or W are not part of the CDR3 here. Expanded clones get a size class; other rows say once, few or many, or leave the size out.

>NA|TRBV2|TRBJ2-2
ASREEGSGAGELF
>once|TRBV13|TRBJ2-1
ASSVLAATYNEQF
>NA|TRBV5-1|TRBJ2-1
ASSSQSYNEQF
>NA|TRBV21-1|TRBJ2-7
ASSKEQGPPYEQY
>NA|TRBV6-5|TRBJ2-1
ASSYRRGSSYNEQF
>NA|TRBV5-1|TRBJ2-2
ASRTSGYTGELF
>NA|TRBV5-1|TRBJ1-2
ASSRGQGPRFDYGYT
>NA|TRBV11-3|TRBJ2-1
ASSLRAGGVF
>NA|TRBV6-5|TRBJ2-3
ASLLIQGTPDTQY
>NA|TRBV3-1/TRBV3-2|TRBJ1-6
ASSQDGTLSSPLH
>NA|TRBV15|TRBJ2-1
ATLAFGVGQF
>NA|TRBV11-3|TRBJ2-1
ASRIGTSGTWNEQF
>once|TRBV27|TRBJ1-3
ASGDKSSGNTIY
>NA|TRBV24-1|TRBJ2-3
ATSERGYTDTQY
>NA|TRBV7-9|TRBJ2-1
ASSFGLAGPLSYNEQF
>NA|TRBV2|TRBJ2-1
ASNPRDFNNEQF
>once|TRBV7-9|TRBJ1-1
ASSSTLTDSSAEAF
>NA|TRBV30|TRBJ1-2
AWSLMTGVSNYGYT
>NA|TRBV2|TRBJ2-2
ASSPVGSTGELF
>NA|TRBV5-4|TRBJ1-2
ASSLKGTAYGYT
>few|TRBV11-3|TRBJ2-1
ASSLRGSGGNEQF
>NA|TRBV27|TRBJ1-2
ASSPGQANYGYT
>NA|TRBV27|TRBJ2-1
ASSRTGERLF
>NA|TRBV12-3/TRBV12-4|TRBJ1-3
ASSLRGNTIY
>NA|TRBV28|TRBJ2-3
ASTPPRGRNTDTQY
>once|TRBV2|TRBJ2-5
ASTHLTGQETQY
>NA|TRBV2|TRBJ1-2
ASSLDSGTGGYT
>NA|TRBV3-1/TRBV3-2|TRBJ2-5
ASWEGVTQY
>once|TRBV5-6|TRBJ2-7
ASSSGQVWYEQY
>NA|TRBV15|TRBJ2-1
ATSRDRRGSYNEQF
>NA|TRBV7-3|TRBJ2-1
ASSLTAGAGNNEQF